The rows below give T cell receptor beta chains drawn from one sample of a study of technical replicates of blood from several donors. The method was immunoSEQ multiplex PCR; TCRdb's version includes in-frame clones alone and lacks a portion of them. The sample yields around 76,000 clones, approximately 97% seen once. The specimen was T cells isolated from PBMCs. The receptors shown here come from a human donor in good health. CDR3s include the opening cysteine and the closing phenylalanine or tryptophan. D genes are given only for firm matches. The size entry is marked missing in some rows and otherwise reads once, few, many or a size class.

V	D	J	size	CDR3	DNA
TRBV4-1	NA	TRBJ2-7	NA	CASSQDLYVPSYEQYF	TGCGCCAGCAGCCAAGACCTCTACGTGCCTTCCTACGAGCAGTACTTC
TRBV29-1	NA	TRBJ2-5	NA	CSVELGAQETQYF	TGCAGCGTTGAACTAGGGGCCCAAGAGACCCAGTACTTC
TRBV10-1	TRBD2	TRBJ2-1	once	CASSRLAGEQFF	TGCGCCAGCAGTAGACTAGCTGGTGAGCAGTTCTTC
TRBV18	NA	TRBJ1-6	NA	CASSLRTELSSYNSPLHF	TGTGCCAGCTCACTTCGGACAGAGTTAAGCTCCTATAATTCACCCCTCCACTTT
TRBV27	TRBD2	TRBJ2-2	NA	CASRPTSGTINTGELFF	TGTGCCAGCAGACCGACTAGCGGGACGATTAACACCGGGGAGCTGTTTTTT
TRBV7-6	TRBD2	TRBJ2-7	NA	CASSSILGLAGGREQYF	TGTGCCAGCAGCTCAATCCTCGGTCTAGCGGGAGGGCGGGAGCAGTACTTC
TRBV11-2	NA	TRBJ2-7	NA	CASSLVKRAYEQYF	TGTGCCAGCAGCCTGGTCAAGCGGGCCTACGAGCAGTACTTC
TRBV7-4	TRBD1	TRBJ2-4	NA	CASSFRSDSTGLNVKNIQYF	TGTGCCAGCAGCTTTCGATCGGATTCGACAGGGCTTAACGTCAAAAACATTCAGTACTTC
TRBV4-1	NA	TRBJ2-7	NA	CASSFRTDSMEQYF	TGCGCCAGCAGCTTCCGGACTGACTCTATGGAGCAGTACTTC
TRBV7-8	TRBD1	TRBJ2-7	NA	CASSDRGEQYF	TGTGCCAGCAGCGACAGGGGCGAGCAGTACTTC
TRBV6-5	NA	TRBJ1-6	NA	CASSYVGVGSPLHF	TGTGCCAGCAGTTACGTCGGGGTAGGCTCACCCCTCCACTTT
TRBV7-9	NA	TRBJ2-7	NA	CASSLVGAYEQYF	TGTGCCAGCAGCTTAGTGGGAGCCTACGAGCAGTACTTC
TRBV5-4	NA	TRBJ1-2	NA	CASSSVRAQGKGGYTF	TGTGCCAGCAGCTCCGTCCGTGCCCAGGGGAAGGGAGGCTACACCTTC
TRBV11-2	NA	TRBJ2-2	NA	CASSLPRNTGELFF	TGTGCCAGCAGCCTCCCGAGGAACACCGGGGAGCTGTTTTTT
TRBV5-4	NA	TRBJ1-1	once	CASSHPSEEAFF	TGTGCCAGCAGTCACCCCAGCGAAGAAGCTTTCTTT
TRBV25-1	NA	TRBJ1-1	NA	CASSEFTENTEAFF	TGTGCCAGCAGTGAATTTACAGAGAACACTGAAGCTTTCTTT
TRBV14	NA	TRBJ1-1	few	CASSQPRDSYPEAFF	TGTGCCAGCAGCCAACCCAGGGACTCATACCCTGAAGCTTTCTTT
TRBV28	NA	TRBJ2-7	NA	CASSFPLMAEQYF	TGTGCCAGCAGTTTCCCCCTGATGGCCGAGCAGTACTTC
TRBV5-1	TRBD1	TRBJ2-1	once	CASTKTGFRGDEQFF	TGCGCCAGCACGAAGACAGGGTTCCGGGGTGATGAGCAGTTCTTC
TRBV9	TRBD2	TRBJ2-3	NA	CASSITTGLAITDTQYF	TGTGCCAGCAGCATCACGACGGGACTAGCGATCACAGATACGCAGTATTTT
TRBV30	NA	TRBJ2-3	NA	CAWSEGGTDTQYF	TGTGCCTGGAGCGAGGGGGGCACAGATACGCAGTATTTT
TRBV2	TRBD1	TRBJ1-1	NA	CASTQGAETSRGAFF	TGTGCCAGCACCCAGGGGGCAGAGACCTCGCGAGGAGCTTTCTTT
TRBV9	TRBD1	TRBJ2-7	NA	CASSAGTGRSYEQYF	TGTGCCAGCAGCGCCGGGACAGGACGATCCTACGAGCAGTACTTC
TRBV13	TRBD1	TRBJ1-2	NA	CASSLRSTGTGYGYTF	TGTGCCAGCAGCCTAAGGTCTACCGGGACAGGGTATGGCTACACCTTC
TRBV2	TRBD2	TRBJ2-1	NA	CASLPGLAGNEQFF	TGTGCCAGCTTACCGGGACTAGCGGGCAATGAGCAGTTCTTC
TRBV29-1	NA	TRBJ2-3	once	CSVGGPGIVDTQYF	TGCAGCGTTGGGGGGCCAGGGATCGTAGATACGCAGTATTTT
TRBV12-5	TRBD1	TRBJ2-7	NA	CASGLVSGGDLIYEQYF	TGTGCTAGTGGTTTGGTTTCAGGGGGCGATCTAATCTACGAGCAGTACTTC
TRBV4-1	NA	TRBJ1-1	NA	CASSQGPRAGTEAFF	TGCGCCAGCAGCCAAGGCCCCAGGGCGGGGACTGAAGCTTTCTTT
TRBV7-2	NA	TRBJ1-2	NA	CASSLGSGFYGYTF	TGTGCCAGCAGCTTAGGTAGCGGATTCTATGGCTACACCTTC
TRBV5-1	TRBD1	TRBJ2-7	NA	CASSSFGQVYEQYF	TGCGCCAGCAGCTCTTTCGGACAGGTCTACGAGCAGTACTTC
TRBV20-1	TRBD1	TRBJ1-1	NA	CSAATGAEAFF	TGCAGTGCTGCGACAGGGGCTGAAGCTTTCTTT
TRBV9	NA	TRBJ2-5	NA	CASSGGGQAQETQYF	TGTGCCAGCAGCGGGGGGGGACAGGCACAAGAGACCCAGTACTTC
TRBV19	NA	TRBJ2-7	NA	CASTPSVLPPYEQYF	TGTGCCAGTACCCCCAGCGTTCTACCACCCTACGAGCAGTACTTC
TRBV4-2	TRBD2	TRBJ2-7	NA	CASSGGRGASGDYEQYF	TGTGCCAGCAGCGGCGGGCGGGGGGCTAGCGGAGACTACGAGCAGTACTTC
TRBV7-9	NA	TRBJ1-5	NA	CASSLGGADQPQHF	TGTGCCAGCAGCTTGGGAGGGGCTGATCAGCCCCAGCATTTT
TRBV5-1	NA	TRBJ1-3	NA	CASSPDRGNTIYF	TGCGCCAGCAGCCCTGACAGGGGAAACACCATATATTTT
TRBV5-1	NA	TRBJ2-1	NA	CASSRATGRNEQFF	TGCGCCAGCAGCCGAGCGACAGGGAGGAATGAGCAGTTCTTC
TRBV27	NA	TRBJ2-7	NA	CASSPSGLYEQYF	TGTGCCAGCAGTCCGTCCGGACTCTACGAGCAGTACTTC
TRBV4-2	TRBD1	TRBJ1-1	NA	CASSQRQGMNTEAFF	TGTGCCAGCAGCCAGAGACAGGGGATGAACACTGAAGCTTTCTTT
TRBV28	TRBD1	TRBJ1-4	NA	CASSPLGQEREKLFF	TGTGCCAGCAGCCCTTTAGGACAGGAACGTGAAAAACTGTTTTTT
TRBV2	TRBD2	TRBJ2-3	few	CASSDGLEVDTQYF	TGTGCCAGCAGTGATGGACTAGAGGTGGATACGCAGTATTTT
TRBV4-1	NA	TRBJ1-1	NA	CASSPSGGRGAFF	TGCGCCAGCAGCCCTTCGGGAGGGAGGGGCGCTTTCTTT
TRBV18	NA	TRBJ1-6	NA	CASSPSETGSSYNSPLHF	TGTGCCAGCTCACCCTCAGAAACAGGGAGCTCCTATAATTCACCCCTCCACTTT
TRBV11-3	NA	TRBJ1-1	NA	CASSPARGTEAFF	TGTGCCAGCAGCCCAGCCCGGGGGACTGAAGCTTTCTTT
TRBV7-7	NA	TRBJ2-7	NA	CASSLRGGPTYEQYF	TGTGCCAGCAGCTTACGAGGCGGGCCTACCTACGAGCAGTACTTC